The 8 T cell receptor beta chains in this list originate from one sample, sequenced in a study of vaccination effects on CD4 cells after COVID-19. CD4+ T cells specific for antigen were expanded with viral peptide pools by the ViraFEST assay before sequencing. Culture lasted roughly 9 days before CD4+ T cell isolation. Each vaccine recipient was nucleocapsid antibody negative and had no prior SARS-CoV-2 infection. The antigens for these receptors are not known. TCRdb's table, derived via immunoSEQ multiplex PCR, lists solely in-frame clones and lacks some. This sample has 25,000 to 30,000 clones, with around 80% found just once. Sequences were derived from CD4+ T cells from PBMCs cultured with SARS-CoV-2 spike peptides, sampled before COVID-19 vaccination. These receptor sequences come from a human donor who received a COVID-19 vaccine.

This clone was detected only a few times. The chain employs TRBV6-1 and TRBJ1-3; D remains ambiguous. CDR1 is MNHNS, CDR2 SASEGT, per germline. CDR3 length: 15 amino acids. Trimming removed 3 bases at V and 2 bases at J, with 11 bases between. CDR3 residues: CASSEGPGAGNTIYF. The CDR3, as DNA: TGTGCCAGCAGTGAGGGCCCGGGCGCTGGAAACACCATATATTTT.

The J gene is TRBJ2-3, the V gene TRBV19, with a weak D call TRBD1 (6 bases). CDR1 and CDR2 (germline): LNHDA, SQIVND (reference sequence). Deletions cut 3 bases from V and 6 bases from J, with 19 bases between. This CDR3 has 16 residues. The CDR3 bases are TGTGCCAGTAGTATGACAGGTCAAACCTACAGGGATACGCAGTATTTT. Protein product: CASSMTGQTYRDTQYF.

This rearrangement joins TRBV5-4 to TRBJ2-6, with 11 bases fitting TRBD2. This CDR3 is 19 amino acids long. Germline CDR1 SGHNT, CDR2 YYREEE (reference sequence). Trimming removed 4 bases from V and 2 bases from J; junction bases left unmatched: 11. CDR3 bases: TGTGCCAGCAGCCTTGACCGTACTAGCGGGAGTACTGGGGCCAACGTCCTGACTTTC. This gives the protein CASSLDRTSGSTGANVLTF.

This chain connects TRBV5-4 to TRBJ1-6, with 12 positions matching TRBD1. Germline CDR1 reads SGHNT; CDR2 reads YYREEE (reference sequence). The CDR3 has 15 residues. Losses at the gene ends were 4 bases for V and 6 bases for J; bases not matched to a gene: 2. The CDR3 nucleotides are TGTGCCAGCAGCAGGGACAGGGGGCCTAATTCACCCCTCCACTTT. Its translation is CASSRDRGPNSPLHF.

The chain is built from TRBV5-1 and TRBJ1-2; the D is unclear. The length of the CDR3 is 14 residues. Germline CDR1 is SGHRS and CDR2 is YFSETQ. Deletions cut 1 base from V and 4 bases from J, with 11 bases between. CDR3 region: CASSLLEGSYGYTF. The CDR3 DNA reads TGCGCCAGCAGCTTGTTGGAGGGTTCCTATGGCTACACCTTC.

The chain links TRBV4-2 to TRBJ1-2; D may be TRBD1 (5 bases). CDR1 LGHNA and CDR2 YNFKEQ come from the germline V gene. This CDR3 comprises 15 residues. V lost 1 base, J lost 0 bases, and 9 bases lay in between. The CDR3 bases are TGTGCCAGCAGCCAAGCGGAGGGGCCTAACTATGGCTACACCTTC. Amino acid sequence: CASSQAEGPNYGYTF.

This clone was found a few times. The chain combines TRBV7-9 with TRBJ1-4; D possibly corresponds to TRBD1 (5 bases). There are 17 residues in the CDR3. V was trimmed by 1 base and J by 7 bases, leaving 19 bases between them. The germline V gene has CDR1 SEHNR and CDR2 FQNEAQ (reference sequence). This chain's CDR3 is CASSLVESGTRGEKLFF. The DNA for the CDR3 is TGTGCCAGCAGCTTAGTCGAATCCGGGACGCGGGGTGAAAAACTGTTTTTT.

This clone was seen more than once but under ten times. This rearrangement joins TRBV11-2 to TRBJ1-2; a possible D gene is TRBD1 (5 bases). Trimming cost V 0 bases and J 4 bases, with 12 bases left between them. Germline CDR1 SGHAT, CDR2 FQNNGV. This CDR3 region has 15 residues. The CDR3 spells CASSLEPSGSYGYTF. DNA of the CDR3: TGTGCCAGCAGCTTAGAGCCCTCAGGGTCCTATGGCTACACCTTC.